This note documents a single T cell receptor (beta chain) sequence. The data stem from a study of cytomegalovirus exposure and HLA in healthy donors. The PCR employed 60 Vbeta primers together with 13 Jbeta primers. Produced via immunoSEQ multiplex PCR; TCRdb's table is partial and in-frame only. The sample includes 100,000 to 150,000 clones, 80% to 85% seen only once; the top ten take about 8.6%. The V gene's germline CDR1 is MNHNS and CDR2 SASEGT. Germline trimming cut 8 bases from V and 8 bases from J; bases unmatched to any gene: 14. The CDR3 length is 14 residues. The sequence was obtained from a woman aged 45-60 years in good health and CMV-seropositive. V is TRBV6-1 and J is TRBJ1-2; 7 nucleotides line up with TRBD1. Sequencing was done on a sample of PBMCs. The CDR3, as DNA: TGTGCCAGCCTCTCCCCAGGGGGGACGGGGGGCTACACCTTC. Its translation: CASLSPGGTGGYTF.